What follows are 20 T cell receptor beta chains derived from one specimen sequenced in a study of T cell changes during pregnancy in multiple sclerosis. Libraries were prepared by immunoSEQ multiplex PCR; TCRdb keeps only in-frame clonotypes and omits some of them. The table has about 53,000 clones, 90% seen once; the top ten hold 2.5% to 3.5%. The source was CD8+ T cells from peripheral blood mononuclear cells, collected before pregnancy. The source is a female donor with multiple sclerosis, enrolled in a pregnancy study.

The V call is TRBV7-9, the J call TRBJ2-1; D possibly corresponds to TRBD1 (5 bases). V was trimmed by 3 bases and J by 7 bases, leaving 22 bases between them. The CDR3 runs 17 residues. Germline CDR1 SEHNR, CDR2 FQNEAQ (reference sequence). Here the CDR3 DNA reads TGTGCCAGCAGCTTGCCGCTTGGTGAAGGGGCGAGTAATGAGCAGTTCTTC. Translation gives CASSLPLGEGASNEQFF.

This chain links TRBV7-2 with TRBJ2-7; 8 nucleotides line up with TRBD2. CDR3 length: 16 amino acids. After removal of 4 bases from V and 4 bases from J, the junction contained 12 bases not matched to a gene. Germline values: CDR1 SGHTA, CDR2 FQGNSA. CDR3 loop: CASSSPGGPTRYEQYF. The CDR3 coding sequence is TGTGCCAGCAGCTCCCCGGGGGGGCCGACCAGATACGAGCAGTACTTC. The full variable domain, its missing parts supplied by reference TRBV7-2 and TRBJ2-7, is GAGVSQSPSNKVTEKGKDVELRCDPISGHTALYWYRQSLGQGLEFLIYFQGNSAPDKSGLPSDRFSAERTGGSVSTLTIQRTQQEDSAVYLCASSSPGGPTRYEQYFGPGTRLTVT.

V is TRBV7-9 and J is TRBJ2-3, with 12 bases aligning to TRBD2. Germline V gene sequence: CDR1 SEHNR, CDR2 FQNEAQ (reference sequence). Trimming at V came to 5 bases and at J to 4 bases, leaving 1 base not matched to a gene. The CDR3 has 14 residues. The CDR3 DNA reads as TGTGCCAGCAGCGGACTAGCGGGATCAGATACGCAGTATTTT. Amino acid sequence: CASSGLAGSDTQYF.

The rearrangement uses TRBV18 and TRBJ2-7, with 12 bases lining up with TRBD2. The ends lost 3 bases at V and 7 bases at J; junction bases unmatched: 7. CDR1 and CDR2 from the germline V gene are KGHSH and LQKENI. CDR3 length: 15 residues. Written as DNA, the CDR3 is TGTGCCAGCTCACCGAACAGACTAGCGGGGGAAGAGCAGTACTTC. Protein sequence: CASSPNRLAGEEQYF.

This clone was seen only once. The chain carries TRBV27 and TRBJ2-7, with a possible D match to TRBD1 (6 bases). Per the germline V gene, CDR1 is MNHEY and CDR2 is SMNVEV (reference sequence). There are 15 residues in the CDR3. The V end was cut by 6 bases, the J end by 2 bases, with 17 bases between. In nucleotides, the CDR3 is TGTGCCAGCAGCCCCTCGGACAGCCTAACCTACGAGCAGTACTTC. This translates into CASSPSDSLTYEQYF.

The rearrangement links TRBV11-3 to TRBJ2-1, with TRBD2 matching 7 bases. Trimming cost V 8 bases and J 7 bases; bases outside gene matches: 8. CDR1 and CDR2 from the germline V gene are SGHNT and YENEEA. This CDR3 comprises 13 residues. CDR3 sequence reads: CASAGEARNEQFF. DNA of the CDR3: TGTGCCAGCGCGGGGGAGGCTCGAAATGAGCAGTTCTTC.

CDR3 sequence (DNA): TGTGCCAGCAGTGAGGGACAGGAAGAGGAGACCCAGTACTTC. Protein sequence: CASSEGQEEETQYF. V gene TRBV6-1 combines with J gene TRBJ2-5, with 8 bases fitting TRBD1. The CDR3 is 14 residues long. Germline values: CDR1 MNHNS, CDR2 SASEGT. V was clipped by 3 bases and J by 5 bases; unmatched bases: 5.

The chain links TRBV27 to TRBJ2-7; D is undetermined. The CDR3 is made up of 13 amino acids. Germline assignment: CDR1 MNHEY and CDR2 SMNVEV (reference sequence). V lost 6 bases and J 2 bases, leaving 11 bases between the germline ends. CDR3 protein: CASRPGTAYEQYF. The DNA of the CDR3 is TGTGCCAGCAGACCAGGAACCGCCTACGAGCAGTACTTC.

V usage is TRBV7-6 and J usage is TRBJ2-7, with 10 bases that match TRBD2. The V and J ends lost 8 bases and 2 bases, in that order; junction bases with no gene match: 3. The CDR3 is 13 residues long. Looked up from germline, CDR1 is SGHVS and CDR2 is FNYEAQ. CDR3 amino acids: CASSGTSAYEQYF. For the CDR3, the DNA is TGTGCCAGCTCCGGGACTAGCGCCTACGAGCAGTACTTC.

CDR3: CASSEEPGSNTGELFF. The CDR3, as DNA: TGTGCCAGCAGTGAAGAACCAGGATCGAACACCGGGGAGCTGTTTTTT. The gene calls are TRBV2 and TRBJ2-2; D is ambiguous. The length of the CDR3 is 16 residues. CDR1 is SNHLY and CDR2 is FYNNEI in the germline V gene. V was pared by 1 base and J by 0 bases, with 9 bases between. Filled out from reference TRBV2 and TRBJ2-2, the complete variable domain reads EPEVTQTPSHQVTQMGQEVILRCVPISNHLYFYWYRQILGQKVEFLVSFYNNEISEKSEIFDDQFSVERPDGSNFTLKIRSTKLEDSAMYFCASSEEPGSNTGELFFGEGSRLTVL.

This clone has only one observation. The chain's CDR3 is CASSAGVEYNEQFF. The CDR3 nucleotides read TGTGCCAGTTCGGCGGGGGTAGAATACAATGAGCAGTTCTTC. V gene TRBV27 combines with J gene TRBJ2-1, with TRBD2 matching 7 bases. V shed 9 bases, J shed 4 bases, and the junction held 9 bases outside the gene matches. This CDR3 contains 14 residues. Germline values: CDR1 MNHEY, CDR2 SMNVEV (reference sequence).

The rearrangement joins TRBV7-9 to TRBJ2-1; 9 bases are a match to TRBD2. This CDR3 comprises 16 residues. Germline V gene sequence: CDR1 SEHNR, CDR2 FQNEAQ (reference sequence). Trimming removed 1 base from V and 5 bases from J; junction bases left unmatched: 6. CDR3 in DNA: TGTGCCAGCAGCTTAGTTGGGCTAGCGGGGAACAATGAGCAGTTCTTC. This codes for CASSLVGLAGNNEQFF.

CDR3 in DNA: TGTGCCAGCAGCTCCGGGACAGCTTTTTATGGCTACACCTTC. Its protein product is CASSSGTAFYGYTF. The chain carries TRBV7-9 and TRBJ1-2; 7 nucleotides match TRBD1. Trimming removed 4 bases from V and 5 bases from J; junction bases left unmatched: 7. CDR3 length: 14 amino acids. From germline, CDR1 is SEHNR and CDR2 FQNEAQ (reference sequence).

The V call is TRBV25-1, the J call TRBJ2-7; a weak D match, TRBD2 (5 bases). Trimming removed 2 bases from V and 6 bases from J, with 14 bases in between. This CDR3 is built from 14 residues. In germline, CDR1 is MGHDK, CDR2 SYGVNS. The CDR3 loop is CASSETGNLGEQYF. The CDR3 coding sequence is TGTGCCAGCAGTGAAACCGGGAACCTGGGCGAGCAGTACTTC.

This chain joins TRBV7-9 and TRBJ2-7; D is uncertain. The germline V gene encodes CDR1 SEHNR and CDR2 FQNEAQ (reference sequence). The CDR3 sequence is 15 residues long. With 3 bases removed from V and 2 bases from J, the gap between germline ends came to 14 bases. The CDR3 sequence is CASSFSHNIAYEQYF. CDR3 sequence (DNA): TGTGCCAGCAGCTTTTCCCACAACATCGCCTACGAGCAGTACTTC.

This sequence joins TRBV19 and TRBJ1-2, with no clear D. With 5 bases removed from V and 4 bases from J, the gap between germline ends came to 14 bases. CDR1 and CDR2 (germline): LNHDA, SQIVND (reference sequence). The CDR3 has 14 amino acids. CDR3: CASSPKRGIYGYTF. In nucleotides, the CDR3 is TGTGCCAGTAGTCCCAAAAGAGGTATCTATGGCTACACCTTC.

V usage is TRBV19 and J usage is TRBJ1-2; 8 nucleotides align to TRBD1. CDR1 is LNHDA and CDR2 is SQIVND in the germline V gene (reference sequence). This CDR3 region has 14 residues. V gave up 5 bases and J gave up 4 bases; unmatched junction bases: 6. CDR3 nucleotides: TGTGCCAGTAGTGCCTCGGGACAGGTCTATGGCTACACCTTC. It codes for CASSASGQVYGYTF.

The rearrangement uses TRBV5-4 and TRBJ1-2; D possibly corresponds to TRBD1 (5 bases). The V and J ends lost 2 bases and 3 bases respectively, with 14 bases between them. This CDR3 has 15 residues. CDR1 and CDR2 from the germline V gene are SGHNT and YYREEE (reference sequence). The CDR3 DNA sequence: TGTGCCAGCAGCTTAGGGGATTGGGCCTACTATGGCTACACCTTC. It yields the protein CASSLGDWAYYGYTF.

The gene calls are TRBV6-6 and TRBJ1-1; D call uncertain. Trimming stripped 7 bases from V and 1 base from J, with 10 bases between. The CDR3 loop spans 13 amino acids. CDR1 MNHNY and CDR2 SVGAGI come from the germline V gene (reference sequence). CDR3 sequence (DNA): TGTGCCAGCAACGAGGCGGAGAACACTGAAGCTTTCTTT. It specifies CASNEAENTEAFF.

This clone was seen only a few times. V gene TRBV30 combines with J gene TRBJ1-1; TRBD1 agrees at 8 bases. Germline V gives CDR1 GTSNPN, CDR2 SVGIG (reference sequence). CDR3 length equals 14 residues. V gave up 3 bases and J gave up 4 bases; unmatched junction bases: 7. The CDR3 here is CAWSRTGMGTEAFF. CDR3 sequence (DNA): TGTGCCTGGAGCCGGACAGGGATGGGCACTGAAGCTTTCTTT.